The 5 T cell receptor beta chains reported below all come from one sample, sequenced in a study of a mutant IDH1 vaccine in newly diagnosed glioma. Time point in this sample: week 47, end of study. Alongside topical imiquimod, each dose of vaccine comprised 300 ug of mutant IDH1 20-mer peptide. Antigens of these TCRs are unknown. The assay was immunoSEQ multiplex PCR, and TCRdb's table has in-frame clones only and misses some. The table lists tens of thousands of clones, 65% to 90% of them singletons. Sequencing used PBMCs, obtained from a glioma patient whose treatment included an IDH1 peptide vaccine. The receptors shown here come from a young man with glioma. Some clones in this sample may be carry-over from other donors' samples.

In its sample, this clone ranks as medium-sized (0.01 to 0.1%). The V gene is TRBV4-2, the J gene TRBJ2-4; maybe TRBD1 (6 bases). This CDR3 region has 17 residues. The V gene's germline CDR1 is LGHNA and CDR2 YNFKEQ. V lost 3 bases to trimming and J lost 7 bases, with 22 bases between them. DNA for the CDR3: TGTGCCAGCAGCCAGGCCGAACCGGACAGTGAGGCCAACATTCAGTACTTC. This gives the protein CASSQAEPDSEANIQYF.

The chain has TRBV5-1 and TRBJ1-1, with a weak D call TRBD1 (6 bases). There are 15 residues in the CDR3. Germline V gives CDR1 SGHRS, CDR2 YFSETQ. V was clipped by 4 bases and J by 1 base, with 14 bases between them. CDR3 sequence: CASSGRDTSNTEAFF. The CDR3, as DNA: TGCGCCAGCAGCGGTCGGGACACTTCGAACACTGAAGCTTTCTTT.

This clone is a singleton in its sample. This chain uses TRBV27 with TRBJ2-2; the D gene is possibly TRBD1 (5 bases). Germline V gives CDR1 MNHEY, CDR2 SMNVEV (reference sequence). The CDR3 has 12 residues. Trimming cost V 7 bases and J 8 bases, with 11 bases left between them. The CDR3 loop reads CASTTGSGELFF. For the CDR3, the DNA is TGTGCCAGCACAACAGGAAGTGGGGAGCTGTTTTTT.

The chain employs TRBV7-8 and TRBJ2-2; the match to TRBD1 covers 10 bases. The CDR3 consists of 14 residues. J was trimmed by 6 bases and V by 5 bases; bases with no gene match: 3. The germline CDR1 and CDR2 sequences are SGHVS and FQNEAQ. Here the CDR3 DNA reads TGTGCCAGCAGCCGGACAGGGGGTGCCGGGGAGCTGTTTTTT. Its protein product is CASSRTGGAGELFF.

The CDR3 reads CASSYGGGQPQHF. The DNA of the CDR3 is TGTGCCAGCAGTTACGGGGGGGGGCAGCCCCAGCATTTT. J is TRBJ1-5 and V is TRBV6-5; D is possibly TRBD1 (5 bases). V was pared by 2 bases and J by 7 bases, with 9 bases between. The CDR3 extends over 13 amino acids. Germline CDR1 is MNHEY and CDR2 is SVGAGI.